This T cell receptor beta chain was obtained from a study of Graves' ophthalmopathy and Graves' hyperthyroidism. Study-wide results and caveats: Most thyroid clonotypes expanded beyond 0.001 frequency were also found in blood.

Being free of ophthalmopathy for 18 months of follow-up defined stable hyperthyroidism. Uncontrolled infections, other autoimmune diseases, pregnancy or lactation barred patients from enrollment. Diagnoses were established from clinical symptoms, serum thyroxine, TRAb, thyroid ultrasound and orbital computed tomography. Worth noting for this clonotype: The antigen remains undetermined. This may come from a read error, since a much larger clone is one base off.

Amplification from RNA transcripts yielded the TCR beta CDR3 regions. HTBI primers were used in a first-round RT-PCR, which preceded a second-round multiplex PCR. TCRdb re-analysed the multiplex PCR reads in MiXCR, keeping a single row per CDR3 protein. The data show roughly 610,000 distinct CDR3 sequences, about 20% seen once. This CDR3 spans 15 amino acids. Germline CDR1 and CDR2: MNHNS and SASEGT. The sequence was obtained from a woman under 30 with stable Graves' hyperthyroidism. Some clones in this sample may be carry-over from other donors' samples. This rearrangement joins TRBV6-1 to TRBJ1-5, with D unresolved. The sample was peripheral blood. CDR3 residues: CASSPTDYSNHPQHF. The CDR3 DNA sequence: TGTGCCAGCAGCCCCACAGATTATAGCAATCATCCCCAGCATTTT.